This T cell receptor beta chain was obtained from a study of blood T cell repertoires in COVID-19. Study at large: From T cells, B-cell-depleted T cells, or PBMCs came the material, which was cDNA or gDNA.

Recruitment covered fewer than 25 US areas and drew participants whose ages spanned 18 to 89 years. Participant-given clinical history determined each cohort assignment. Either two negative PCRs, clearance, or symptom resolution qualified Cohort 3 donors as recovered. The table came from immunoSEQ multiplex PCR; TCRdb's copy has only in-frame clones and leaves some out. The top ten hold less than 1.2% of the sample, which has 350,000 to 400,000 clones, approximately 92% seen once. From germline, CDR1 is SGHKS and CDR2 YYEKEE (reference sequence). The CDR3 sequence is 14 residues long. The V end lost 0 bases, the J end lost 1 base, and 5 bases lay between the germline ends.

The sample comprised PBMCs or T cells enriched from blood (not recorded which). The J gene is TRBJ1-5, the V gene TRBV5-5; D gene unclear. The receptor was isolated from a man between 18 and 29 years old who had recovered from COVID-19. The CDR3 bases are TGTGCCAGCAGCTTGGGACACAGCAATCAGCCCCAGCATTTT. This gives the protein CASSLGHSNQPQHF.